This T cell receptor beta chain appears in the sequencing data of a study of beta chain features in type 1 diabetes (dated by TCRdb to 2017 to 2018). For the wider study: Patients and healthy donors did not differ in mean age, gender distribution, total cell number or subset yield. The study compared TCRB repertoires of sorted circulating CD4+ T cell subsets between recently diagnosed type 1 diabetes patients and matched healthy donors. Naive and central memory subsets were obtained from all 28 donors, but regulatory and stem cell-like memory subsets were isolated from only 8 patients and roughly eight healthy donors. Across all samples, fewer than 110,000,000 sorted cells were examined, and cell number per subset correlated strongly with RNA yield. Paper-wide results and their limitations: Patients with type 1 diabetes made fewer insertions and deleted more nucleotides at VDJ recombination sites, implying thymic rearrangement abnormalities. In all four CD4+ subsets, TCRB CDR3 length was moderately but significantly shorter in type 1 diabetes patients. HLA sub-analyses involved small numbers of individuals, so any influence of HLA type on TCRB rearrangement remained unresolved. Because cDNA rather than genomic DNA was sequenced, highly expressing activated cells could have been over-represented, although no difference in activation and CD3 levels was found between groups. Naive, central memory and regulatory TCRB repertoires appeared to be more similar among patients than among healthy donors. Shorter templates might have been favored by PCR, but patient and control samples were amplified and corrected together, so both groups would have been affected equally by any skew.

The entire isolated RNA was reverse transcribed using the High Capacity cDNA Reverse Transcription Kit, and thus expressed TCRB transcripts were sequenced. Deep immunoSEQ sequencing was performed on naive, central memory and regulatory T cell samples, with an average of roughly 3.5 million total reads per sample. After sorted cells were lysed in RLT buffer, RNA was extracted with DNase-treated RNeasy Micro or Mini kits, with the choice depending on cell number. To prevent cross-contamination, each cell subset was processed individually, whereas patient and healthy donor samples were processed jointly. The immunoSEQ multiplex PCR was used to amplify TCRB sequences from cDNA, yielding 87-bp fragments that span the CDR3 region. Sequencing of the amplicons was performed on the Illumina HiSeq platform. The published analysis was carried out like this. Synthetic template baselines were used to correct PCR bias computationally, reads within Hamming distance 2 were collapsed, and singletons that could not be merged were discarded. Reads were aligned against IMGT so that V, D and J genes, CDR3 length and insertions or deletions at six rearrangement sites could be assigned. Within each subset, clonotype counts were normalized to the number of sorted cells before true diversity and Gini coefficients were calculated with the tcR R package. Repertoire sharing was quantified using the overlap coefficient calculated on TCRB nucleotide sequences. Out-of-frame TCRB sequences from naive cells were analyzed to stand in for the pre-selection repertoire. The source is immuneACCESS, and TCRdb retained only in-frame sequences with V and J called. Part of the clones is not carried over; for the studies checked, unresolved V genes explain less than half of this, and the remainder is unexplained. The DNA gave D and trimming, while V, J and clone size come from that table. Across this sample there are hundreds of thousands of clones, with around 14% seen only once. Of the sample, more than 0.025% falls within the top ten clones.

The CDR3 covers 14 residues, taking in both the cysteine and the phenylalanine. CDR3 DNA is the only sequence kept; it has 42 bases, read in frame from the first base. Relative to germline, V is 0 bases shorter and J is 4 bases shorter, with 9 bases between their ends. CDR1 LGHNA and CDR2 YSLEER are derived from the germline V gene. This clone was detected a few times. This clone's antigen is unknown. Base qualities are not at hand, and no much larger clone is one base apart. Each donor gave one peripheral blood draw, approximately 100 mL on average, collected into heparinised tubes. A BD FACSAria II and a panel including CD45RO, CCR7, CD25, CD127, CD95 and CD27 were used to sort naive, central memory, regulatory and stem cell-like memory CD4+ T cells. All sorted populations exceeded 95% purity. Right away, PBMCs were isolated by Lymphoprep density gradient centrifugation and were stained directly, with no culture step. Samples were stained and sorted in pairs, with one healthy donor and one patient per experiment, so that batch effects were minimized.

The receptor comes from a woman aged 40 to 50 in good health. The rearrangement combines TRBV4-3 with TRBJ1-2, with a weak D call of TRBD1 (5 bases match). Source material: naive CD4+ T cells from blood. The label giving this sample's cell subset or site can be read as: true naive CD4+ T cells. The CDR3: CASSQEGRVYGYTF. At the DNA level, the sequence is TGCGCCAGCAGCCAAGAGGGCAGGGTCTATGGCTACACCTTC.